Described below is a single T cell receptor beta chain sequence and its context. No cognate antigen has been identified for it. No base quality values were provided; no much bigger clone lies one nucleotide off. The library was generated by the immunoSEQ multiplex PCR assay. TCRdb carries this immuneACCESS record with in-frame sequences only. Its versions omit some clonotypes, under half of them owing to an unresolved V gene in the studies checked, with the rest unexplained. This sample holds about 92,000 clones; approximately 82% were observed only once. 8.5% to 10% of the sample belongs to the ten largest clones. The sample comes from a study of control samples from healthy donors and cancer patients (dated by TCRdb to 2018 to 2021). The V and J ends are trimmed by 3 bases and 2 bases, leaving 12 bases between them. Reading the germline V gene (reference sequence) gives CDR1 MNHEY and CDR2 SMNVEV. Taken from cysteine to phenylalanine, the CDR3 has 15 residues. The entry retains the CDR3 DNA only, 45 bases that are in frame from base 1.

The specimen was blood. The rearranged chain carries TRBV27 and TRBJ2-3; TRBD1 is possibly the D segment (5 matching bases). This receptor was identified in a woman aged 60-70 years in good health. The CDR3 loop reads CASSFLGAITDTQYF. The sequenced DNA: TGTGCCAGCAGTTTCCTAGGGGCCATCACAGATACGCAGTATTTT.